A single sample is the source of the 9 T cell receptor beta chains below, sequenced in a study of molecular identifiers for immune sequencing clone quantification. TCRdb fed the PCR reads into MiXCR, producing one record per CDR3 protein. This table holds about 330,000 distinct CDR3 sequences, over 20% found once. Source material: naive CD8+ T cells from blood, with Jurkat cell RNA spiked in. The subset denotes: FACS-sorted CD8+CD4-CCR7+CD45RA+ naive T cells. The receptors here all came from a human donor in good health. Some libraries in this study had Jurkat cell RNA spiked in.

The rearrangement joins TRBV20-1 to TRBJ2-7; the D gene could be TRBD1 or TRBD2 (6 bases each). Germline V gene sequence: CDR1 DFQATT, CDR2 SNEGSKA (reference sequence). The V end lost 4 bases, the J end lost 0 bases, and 13 bases lay between the germline ends. The CDR3 has 14 amino acids. CDR3 amino acids: CSAKARGPSYEQYF. In DNA, the CDR3 is TGCAGTGCTAAGGCTCGGGGGCCCTCCTACGAGCAGTACTTC.

The chain combines TRBV13 with TRBJ2-1, with D unresolved. V lost 4 bases and J 0 bases, leaving 7 bases between the germline ends. The CDR3 is 14 residues long. Germline V gene data show CDR1 as PRHDT and CDR2 as FYEKMQ (reference sequence). CDR3 in amino acids: CASSSTDSYNEQFF. CDR3 in DNA: TGTGCCAGCAGCTCCACCGACTCCTACAATGAGCAGTTCTTC.

Regarding this clonotype: Just one base apart from a much larger clone, this may be a read error. The gene calls are TRBV7-9 and TRBJ2-7; D tentatively fits TRBD1 or TRBD2 (5 bases each). CDR1 and CDR2 from the germline V gene are SEHNR and FQNEAQ (reference sequence). The CDR3 length is 14 residues. V gave up 5 bases and J gave up 6 bases, with 17 bases separating them. CDR3: CASSPGRVGAEQYF. Here the CDR3 DNA reads TGTGCCAGCAGCCCGGGACGGGTTGGTGCCGAGCAGTACTTC.

This clonotype showed up just once. A much larger clone lies one base from this, so it may be a read error. V usage is TRBV28 and J usage is TRBJ1-1; D unresolved. The CDR3 spans 14 residues. From germline, CDR1 is MDHEN and CDR2 SYDVKM. The CDR3 is CAGRREAMNTEAFF. The DNA for the CDR3 is TGTGCCGGCAGGAGGGAAGCGATGAACACTGAAGCTTTCTTT.

The V call is TRBV19, the J call TRBJ2-3; D is possibly TRBD1 (6 bases). The J call may be wrong; the DNA end is better matched by TRBJ1-5. This CDR3 region has 13 residues. Germline-derived CDR1 and CDR2 are LNHDA and SQIVND (reference sequence). The CDR3 is CASPRGTKDTQHF. The CDR3, as DNA: TGTGCCAGCCCAAGGGGGACTAAAGATACGCAGCATTTT.

As concerns this clonotype: A read error is possible here, since a much larger clone lies one base away. This chain connects TRBV5-1 to TRBJ1-1; TRBD1 might be the D (6 bases). Looked up from germline, CDR1 is SGHRS and CDR2 is YFSETQ. V gave up 1 base and J gave up 11 bases, with 18 bases separating them. The CDR3 extends over 14 amino acids. The CDR3 DNA follows: TGCGCCAGCAGCTTGACCGACAGGTCGACTTTGGCTTTCTTT. Its protein product is CASSLTDRSTLAFF. The full variable domain, with the rest looked up from reference TRBV5-1 and TRBJ1-1, is KAGVTQTPRYLIKTRGQQVTLSCSPISGHRSVSWYQQTPGQGLQFLFEYFSETQRNKGNFPGRFSGRQFSNSRSEMNVSTLELGDSALYLCASSLTDRSTLAFFGQGTRLTVV.

This clonotype was seen a few times. The J gene is TRBJ1-1, the V gene TRBV6-2 or TRBV6-3, with D unresolved. The V gene's germline CDR1 is MNHEY and CDR2 SVGEGT. CDR3 length equals 15 residues. Trimming shortened V by 4 bases and J by 8 bases, and 20 bases separated the two germline ends. The CDR3 here is CASSSVPAFPPEAFF. The DNA for the CDR3 is TGTGCCAGCAGTTCAGTCCCGGCGTTCCCCCCAGAAGCTTTCTTT.

Points on this clonotype: A junction boundary mismatches the germline segment, possibly from a read error. The chain uses TRBV7-9 and TRBJ2-3, with 8 bases lining up with TRBD1. The CDR3 extends over 16 amino acids. The V gene's germline CDR1 is SEHNR and CDR2 FQNEAQ (reference sequence). CDR3 DNA: TGTGCCGGCAGCTCTCCGGGACAGGAGTTCACAGATACGCAGTATTTT. Its protein is CAGSSPGQEFTDTQYF.

This clonotype came up a few times. The conserved final phenylalanine or tryptophan is absent from the CDR3, which likely points to a read error. The gene calls are TRBV4-3 and TRBJ1-5, with D possibly matching TRBD1 (6 bases). The ends were cut back, 0 bases at V and 6 bases at J, with 9 bases in the middle. This CDR3 has 14 amino acids. In germline, CDR1 is LGHNA, CDR2 YSLEER. As DNA, the CDR3 is TGCGCCAGCAGCCAAGATACAGGGAGTCAGCCCCAGCATTTG. Its translation is CASSQDTGSQPQHL.